This TCR beta chain was captured in a study of shared clonotypes between healthy human individuals. Study outcomes and limitations: A generally larger estimated richness was seen in naive subsets than in memory subsets.

Repertoires were generated with immunoSEQ multiplex PCR, while TCRdb's copy carries only in-frame clones and drops some. The data contain a few million clones, approximately 90% of them singletons. With respect to this clone: What it binds is unknown.

Between the trimmed V and J ends, which lost 5 bases and 12 bases, there was a span of 17 bases. The CDR3 extends over 14 amino acids. Germline CDR1 is SGHAT and CDR2 is FQNNGV. This rearrangement joins TRBV11-2 to TRBJ1-6, with a possible D match to TRBD1 (6 bases). The sample consisted of naive CD4+ T cells sorted from blood. Subset here: CD45RA+ positively selected. This receptor was taken from a man younger than 30 in good health. The CDR3 region is CASSPGRGERPLHF. The CDR3 region has the DNA TGTGCCAGCAGCCCTGGTAGGGGGGAAAGACCCCTCCACTTT.